This TCR beta chain appears in the sequencing data of a study of blood T cells in healthy people across ages (dated by TCRdb to the mid-2010s). Regarding the complete study: In model experiments, roughly one uniquely barcoded TCR beta cDNA molecule per two T cells was captured by template switching. Age-related changes in TCR beta repertoire diversity were measured in the study by deep sequencing normalized with unique cDNA molecular identifiers. Four age groups were formed from the donors: young (average approximately 16 years), middle-aged (less than 40), aged (over 55) and long-lived (82). Donors of different ages were randomly distributed across sequencing lanes to avoid experimental bias. Two additional independent replicas of 1 million unique cDNA reads from the same blood draw were analyzed for two donors (one aged 18 to 30 and one aged 80 or older).

Systemically healthy Caucasian individuals from Russia, approximately 39 in total and aged about 6 to 95 years, were included as donors. Each donor gave roughly 9.5 milliliters of peripheral blood, collected into EDTA-treated Vacutainer tubes. PBMCs were isolated by Ficoll-Paque density-gradient centrifugation, with at least 7 million obtained per sample. Total RNA was extracted from PBMCs with Trizol reagent, with at least 5 micrograms obtained per sample. The percentages of naive CD45RAhigh/CD27high T cells were determined by flow cytometry on a PBMC aliquot from every donor. About this clonotype itself: The target of this receptor is not known. Base qualities are not recorded, but no much larger clone differs from it by a single base.

Inclusive of the bounding cysteine and phenylalanine, the CDR3 is 11 residues long. Only CDR3 DNA remains: 33 bases, in frame from the first base. V was cut back by 8 bases and J by 1 base, leaving a gap of 8 bases between them. CDR1 and CDR2 (DFQATT, SNEGSKA) derive from the germline V gene (reference sequence). The library was obtained by 5' RACE. TCRdb names Illumina HiSeq 2500 as the instrument used. A second roughly 7 to 11 cycle PCR used a sample-barcoded 5' primer and a J-beta primer mix. A unique molecular identifier was introduced onto each TCR beta cDNA molecule by a template-switch 5' adaptor carrying 12 random nucleotides. Each sample yielded at least 3 million CDR3-containing paired-end reads. All of the RNA was converted into first-strand cDNA using the Mint cDNA synthesis kit, with a TRBC-specific oligonucleotide serving as the primer. All cDNA was treated with uracil-DNA glycosylase and then went through a first 18-cycle PCR with the universal primers M1SS and BC2_uni_R. Turning to the authors' computational methods: For normalization, 1 million high-quality reads were randomly selected from each sample, with every read carrying a distinct molecular identifier. Reads sharing molecular identifiers were discarded rather than binned into consensus sequences. MiTCR, run with a Q25 quality threshold and the strictest error-elimination algorithm, handled CDR3 identification, clonotype clustering and error correction. A nonparametric unseen species model using Euler transformation provided a lower-bound estimate of total TCR beta diversity. TCRdb's own reprocessing of the public reads used fastp at Q25 and MiXCR and kept productive beta chains. A single entry per CDR3 protein holds the most common genes and DNA from its merged rows. TCRdb, rather than the study authors, made the V and J calls. This sample comprises about 1.4 million distinct CDR3 sequences, around 55% of them detected only once. The top ten clonotypes cover roughly 6.3% of the sample.

Findings and caveats that apply to the study as a whole: Compared with the aged group, the long-lived group had more naive CD4+ T cells, fewer expanded clones and increased TCR diversity, a pattern suggesting age selection. Estimates of total diversity from one million sequenced T cells were regarded as lower bounds and underestimates. As age increased, observed TCR beta diversity per million T cells dropped in a roughly linear way, and a significant reduction was already evident by age 40. Because the CMV infection status of the donors was unknown, age-related changes in expanded clonotypes may potentially have been confounded. The percentage of naive T cells measured by flow cytometry correlated strongly with observed TCR beta diversity. Because profiling used bulk unsorted PBMCs, naive and antigen-experienced compartments could not be compared conclusively.

The chain employs TRBV20-1 and TRBJ2-5; too little of a D gene remains to name it. The receptor comes from a young man in good health. Sample: blood. Here the CDR3 is given as CSPRPQETQYF. In nucleotides, the sequence is TGCAGTCCCCGGCCCCAAGAGACCCAGTACTTC.